This T cell receptor (beta chain) derives from a study of blood T cell repertoires in COVID-19. For the study at large: Spain, Italy and the United States supplied samples that represented acute and convalescent COVID-19. Nucleic acid was either cDNA or gDNA, and it came from T cells, B-cell-depleted T cells, or PBMCs.

Per the original methods: The authors estimated nucleated cell counts from reference gene primer amplification. Clones were read by immunoSEQ multiplex PCR, and TCRdb kept only the in-frame ones, dropping some. V and J calls and clone size are copied from that table; D and trimming were computed from the DNA. In the table there are 95,000 to 110,000 clones, about 86% of which are singletons. The CDR3 is made up of 15 amino acids. Germline V lookup: CDR1 MNHEY, CDR2 SVGAGI. Trimming left V 0 bases short and J 2 bases short, with 8 bases between. The TCR was taken from a human donor in a cohort sampled during active COVID-19. The genes are TRBV6-5 and TRBJ2-1; tentatively, D is TRBD2 (5 bases). The specimen was peripheral blood. The CDR3 DNA is TGTGCCAGCAGTTACTCGAGAGGGACCTACAATGAGCAGTTCTTC. As protein: CASSYSRGTYNEQFF.